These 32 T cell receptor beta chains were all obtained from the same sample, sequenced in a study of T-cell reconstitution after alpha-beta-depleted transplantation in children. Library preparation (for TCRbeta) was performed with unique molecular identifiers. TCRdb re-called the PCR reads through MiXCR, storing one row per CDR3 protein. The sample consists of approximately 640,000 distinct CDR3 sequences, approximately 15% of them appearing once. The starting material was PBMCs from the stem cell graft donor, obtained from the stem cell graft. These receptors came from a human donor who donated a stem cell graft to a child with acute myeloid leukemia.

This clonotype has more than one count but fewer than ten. CDR3 sequence: CASSQVSSGGHMGTEAFF. Written as DNA, the CDR3 is TGTGCCAGCAGCCAAGTCTCTTCAGGGGGACATATGGGGACTGAAGCTTTCTTT. This chain joins TRBV4-2 and TRBJ1-1; 7 bases map to TRBD1. The J segment lost 5 bases and the V segment lost 1 base, leaving 16 bases of the junction unmatched. The CDR3 loop spans 18 amino acids. Germline CDR1 LGHNA, CDR2 YNFKEQ.

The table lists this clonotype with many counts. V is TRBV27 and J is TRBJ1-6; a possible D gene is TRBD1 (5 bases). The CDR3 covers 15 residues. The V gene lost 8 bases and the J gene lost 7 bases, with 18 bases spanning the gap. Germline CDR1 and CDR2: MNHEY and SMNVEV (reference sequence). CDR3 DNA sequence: TGTGCCAGCCACCCTGCGGGGGACGGGAATTCACCCCTCCACTTT. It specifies CASHPAGDGNSPLHF.

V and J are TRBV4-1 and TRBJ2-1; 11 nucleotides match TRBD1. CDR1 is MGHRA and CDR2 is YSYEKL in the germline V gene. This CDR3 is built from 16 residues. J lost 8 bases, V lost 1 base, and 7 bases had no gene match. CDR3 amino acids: CASSQVGDRGFDEQFF. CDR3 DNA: TGCGCCAGCAGCCAAGTCGGGGACAGGGGGTTCGATGAGCAGTTCTTC.

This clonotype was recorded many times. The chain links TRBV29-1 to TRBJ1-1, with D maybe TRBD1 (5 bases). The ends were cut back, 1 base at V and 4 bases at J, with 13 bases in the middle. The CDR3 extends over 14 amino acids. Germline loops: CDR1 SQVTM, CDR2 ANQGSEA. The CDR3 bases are TGCAGCGTTGAAGGGGGATTCGGGGGCACTGAAGCTTTCTTT. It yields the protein CSVEGGFGGTEAFF.

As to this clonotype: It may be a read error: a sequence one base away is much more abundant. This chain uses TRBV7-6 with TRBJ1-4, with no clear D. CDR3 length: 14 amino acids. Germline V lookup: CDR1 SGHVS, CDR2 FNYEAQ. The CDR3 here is CASSSPATNEKLIF. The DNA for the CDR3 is TGTGCCAGCAGCAGCCCGGCGACTAATGAAAAACTGATTTTT.

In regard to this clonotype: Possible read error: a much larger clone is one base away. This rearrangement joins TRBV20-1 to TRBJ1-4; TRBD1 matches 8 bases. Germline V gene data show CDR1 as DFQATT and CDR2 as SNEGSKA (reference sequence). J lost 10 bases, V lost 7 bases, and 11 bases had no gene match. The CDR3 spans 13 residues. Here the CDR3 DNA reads TGCAGTGTCCCGGACAGGGCGGGAGGAAAACTGTTTTTT. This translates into CSVPDRAGGKLFF.

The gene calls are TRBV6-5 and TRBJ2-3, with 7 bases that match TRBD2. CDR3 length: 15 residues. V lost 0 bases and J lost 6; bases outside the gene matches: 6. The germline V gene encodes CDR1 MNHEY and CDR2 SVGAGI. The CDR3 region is CASSYSRQGGDTQYF. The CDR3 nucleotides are TGTGCCAGCAGTTACTCGCGGCAGGGAGGGGATACGCAGTATTTT.

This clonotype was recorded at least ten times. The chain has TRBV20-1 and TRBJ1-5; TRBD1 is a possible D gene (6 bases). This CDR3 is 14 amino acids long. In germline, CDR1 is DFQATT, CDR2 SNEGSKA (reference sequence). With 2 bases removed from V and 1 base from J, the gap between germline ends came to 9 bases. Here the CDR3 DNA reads TGCAGTGCTAGAAGGGGGAGGAGCAATCAGCCCCAGCATTTT. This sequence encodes CSARRGRSNQPQHF.

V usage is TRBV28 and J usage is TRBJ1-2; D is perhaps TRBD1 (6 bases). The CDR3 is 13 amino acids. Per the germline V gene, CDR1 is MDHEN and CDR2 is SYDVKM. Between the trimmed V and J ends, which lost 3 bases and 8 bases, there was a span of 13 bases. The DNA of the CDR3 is TGTGCCAGCAGTTTCTCCGGGGGCATAGGCTACACCTTC. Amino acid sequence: CASSFSGGIGYTF.

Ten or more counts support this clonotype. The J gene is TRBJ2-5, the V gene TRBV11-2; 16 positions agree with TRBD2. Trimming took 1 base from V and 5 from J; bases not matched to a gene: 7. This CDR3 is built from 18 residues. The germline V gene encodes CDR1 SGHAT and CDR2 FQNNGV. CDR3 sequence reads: CASSLGTGLAGGKETQYF. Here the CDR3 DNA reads TGTGCCAGCAGCTTAGGGACGGGACTAGCGGGGGGGAAGGAGACCCAGTACTTC.

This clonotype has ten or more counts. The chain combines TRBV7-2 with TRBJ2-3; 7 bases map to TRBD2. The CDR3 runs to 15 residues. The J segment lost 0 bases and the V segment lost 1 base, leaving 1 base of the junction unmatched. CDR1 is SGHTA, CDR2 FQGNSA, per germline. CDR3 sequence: CASSLDGGSTDTQYF. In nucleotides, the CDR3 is TGTGCCAGCAGCTTAGACGGGGGGAGCACAGATACGCAGTATTTT.

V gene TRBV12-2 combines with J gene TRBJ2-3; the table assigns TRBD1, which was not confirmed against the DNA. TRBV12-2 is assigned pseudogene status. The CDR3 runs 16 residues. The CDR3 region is CASRLEVIRDTDTQYF. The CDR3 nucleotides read TGTGCAAGTCGCTTAGAGGTTATCCGGGACACAGATACGCAGTATTTT.

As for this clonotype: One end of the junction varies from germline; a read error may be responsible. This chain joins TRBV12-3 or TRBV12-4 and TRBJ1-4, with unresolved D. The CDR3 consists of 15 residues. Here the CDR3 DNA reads TGTGCCAGCAGCTTAGTTTGGCCAACTAATGAAAAACTGTTTTTT. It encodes CASSLVWPTNEKLFF.

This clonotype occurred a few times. The CDR3 loop is CASSLTGTYNGETQYF. The CDR3 DNA follows: TGCGCCAGCAGCTTGACAGGGACGTATAATGGAGAGACCCAGTACTTC. The gene calls are TRBV5-1 and TRBJ2-5; maybe TRBD1 (6 bases). The CDR3 sequence is 16 residues long. CDR1 and CDR2 (germline): SGHRS, YFSETQ. V lost 1 base to trimming and J lost 4 bases, with 17 bases between them. Using reference TRBV5-1 and TRBJ2-5 for the parts outside the CDR3, the full variable domain is KAGVTQTPRYLIKTRGQQVTLSCSPISGHRSVSWYQQTPGQGLQFLFEYFSETQRNKGNFPGRFSGRQFSNSRSEMNVSTLELGDSALYLCASSLTGTYNGETQYFGPGTRLLVL.

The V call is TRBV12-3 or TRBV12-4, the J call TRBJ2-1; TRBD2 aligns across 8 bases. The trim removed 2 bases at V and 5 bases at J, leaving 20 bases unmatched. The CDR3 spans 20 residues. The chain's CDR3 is CASSLSGRGADFDGDNEQFF. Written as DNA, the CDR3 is TGTGCCAGCAGTTTATCTGGGCGGGGGGCCGATTTTGATGGGGACAATGAGCAGTTCTTC.

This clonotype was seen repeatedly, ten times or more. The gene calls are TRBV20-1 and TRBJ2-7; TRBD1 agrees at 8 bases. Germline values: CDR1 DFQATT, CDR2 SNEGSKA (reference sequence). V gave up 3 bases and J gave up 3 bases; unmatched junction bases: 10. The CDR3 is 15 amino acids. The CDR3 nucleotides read TGCAGTGCTAGGTTGGCACAGGGGGGAAACTACGAGCAGTACTTC. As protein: CSARLAQGGNYEQYF.

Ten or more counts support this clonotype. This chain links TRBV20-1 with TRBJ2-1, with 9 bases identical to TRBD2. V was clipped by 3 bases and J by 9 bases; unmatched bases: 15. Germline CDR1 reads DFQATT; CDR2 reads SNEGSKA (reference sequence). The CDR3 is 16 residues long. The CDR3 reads CSASVPGTSTGSEQFF. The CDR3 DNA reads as TGCAGTGCTAGCGTTCCCGGGACTAGCACGGGGAGTGAGCAGTTCTTC.

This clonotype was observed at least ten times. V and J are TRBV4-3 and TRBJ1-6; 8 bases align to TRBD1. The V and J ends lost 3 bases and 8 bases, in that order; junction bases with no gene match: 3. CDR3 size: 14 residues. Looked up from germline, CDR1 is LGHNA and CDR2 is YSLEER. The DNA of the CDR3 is TGCGCCAGCAGCCAGGAGACAGGGGATTCACCCCTCCACTTT. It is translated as CASSQETGDSPLHF.

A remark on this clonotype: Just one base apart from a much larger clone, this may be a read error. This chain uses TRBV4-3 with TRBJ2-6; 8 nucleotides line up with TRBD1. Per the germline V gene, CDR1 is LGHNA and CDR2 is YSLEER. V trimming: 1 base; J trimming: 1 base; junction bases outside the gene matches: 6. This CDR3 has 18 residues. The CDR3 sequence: CASSQVTGGGSGANVLTF. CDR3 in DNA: TGCGCCAGCAGCCAAGTTACAGGGGGTGGGTCTGGGGCCAACGTCCTGACTTTC.

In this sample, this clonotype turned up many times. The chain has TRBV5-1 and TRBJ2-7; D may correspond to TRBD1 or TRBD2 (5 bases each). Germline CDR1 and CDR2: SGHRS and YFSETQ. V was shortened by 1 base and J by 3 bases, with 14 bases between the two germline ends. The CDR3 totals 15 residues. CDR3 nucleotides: TGCGCCAGCAGCTTGAGGGGTGGGACCTACTACGAGCAGTACGTC. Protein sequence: CASSLRGGTYYEQYV.

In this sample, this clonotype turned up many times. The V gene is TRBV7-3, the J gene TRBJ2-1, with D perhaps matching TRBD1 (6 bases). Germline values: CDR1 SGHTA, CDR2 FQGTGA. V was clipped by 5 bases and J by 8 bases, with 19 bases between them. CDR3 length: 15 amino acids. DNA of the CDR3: TGTGCCAGCAGCCTCTCCGGGACGGCAGGGGATGAGCAGTTCTTC. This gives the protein CASSLSGTAGDEQFF.

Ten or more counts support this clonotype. The CDR3 nucleotides read TGTGCCAGCAGTCTAAGTCAATCCGGGACAGTTGGTTCACCCCTCCACTTT. It translates to CASSLSQSGTVGSPLHF. This chain joins TRBV12-3 or TRBV12-4 and TRBJ1-6, with 7 bases fitting TRBD1. The CDR3 spans 17 residues. Germline trimming cut 5 bases from V and 9 bases from J; bases unmatched to any gene: 16.

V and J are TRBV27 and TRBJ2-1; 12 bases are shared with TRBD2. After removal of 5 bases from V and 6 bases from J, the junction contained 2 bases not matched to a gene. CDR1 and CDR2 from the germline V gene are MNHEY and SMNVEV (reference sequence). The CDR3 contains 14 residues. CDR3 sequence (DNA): TGTGCCAGCAGTCGACTAGCGGGGGTCAATGAGCAGTTCTTC. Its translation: CASSRLAGVNEQFF.

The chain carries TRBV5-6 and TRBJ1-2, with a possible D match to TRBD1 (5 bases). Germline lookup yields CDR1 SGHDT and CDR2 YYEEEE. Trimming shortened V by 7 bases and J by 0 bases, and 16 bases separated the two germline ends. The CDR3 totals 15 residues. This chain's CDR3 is CASGLIGGTNYGYTF. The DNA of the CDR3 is TGTGCCAGCGGGCTGATCGGGGGGACTAACTATGGCTACACCTTC.

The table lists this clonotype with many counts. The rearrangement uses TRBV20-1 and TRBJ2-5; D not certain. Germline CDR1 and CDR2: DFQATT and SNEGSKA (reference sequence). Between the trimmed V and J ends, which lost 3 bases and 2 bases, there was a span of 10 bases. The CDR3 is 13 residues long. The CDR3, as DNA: TGCAGTGCTAGTTCCGCTAATCAAGAGACCCAGTACTTC. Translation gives CSASSANQETQYF.

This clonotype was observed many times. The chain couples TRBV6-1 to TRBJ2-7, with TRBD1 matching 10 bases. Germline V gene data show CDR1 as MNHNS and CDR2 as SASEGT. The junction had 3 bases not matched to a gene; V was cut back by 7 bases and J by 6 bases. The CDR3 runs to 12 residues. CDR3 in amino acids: CASTRTGGEQYV. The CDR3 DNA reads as TGTGCCAGCACCAGGACAGGGGGCGAGCAGTACGTC.

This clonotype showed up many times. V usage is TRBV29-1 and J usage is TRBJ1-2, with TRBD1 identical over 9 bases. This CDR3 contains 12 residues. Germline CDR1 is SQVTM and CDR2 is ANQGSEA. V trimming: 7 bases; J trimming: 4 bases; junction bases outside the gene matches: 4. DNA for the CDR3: TGCAGCGCCCAGGGACAGGGCTATGGCTACACCTTC. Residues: CSAQGQGYGYTF.

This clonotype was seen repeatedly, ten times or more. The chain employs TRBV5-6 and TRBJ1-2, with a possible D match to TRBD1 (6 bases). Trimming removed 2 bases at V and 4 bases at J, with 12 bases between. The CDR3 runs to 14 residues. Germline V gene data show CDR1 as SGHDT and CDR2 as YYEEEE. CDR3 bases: TGTGCCAGCAGCTTTGACAGGCCGGTCTATGGCTACACCTTC. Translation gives CASSFDRPVYGYTF.

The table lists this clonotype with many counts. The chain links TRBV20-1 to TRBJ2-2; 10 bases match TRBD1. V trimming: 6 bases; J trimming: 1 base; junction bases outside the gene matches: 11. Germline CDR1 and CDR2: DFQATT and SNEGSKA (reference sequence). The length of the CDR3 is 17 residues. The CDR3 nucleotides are TGCAGTGCCGCCGGAGGGACAGGGGCGCAGAACACCGGGGAGCTGTTTTTT. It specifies CSAAGGTGAQNTGELFF.

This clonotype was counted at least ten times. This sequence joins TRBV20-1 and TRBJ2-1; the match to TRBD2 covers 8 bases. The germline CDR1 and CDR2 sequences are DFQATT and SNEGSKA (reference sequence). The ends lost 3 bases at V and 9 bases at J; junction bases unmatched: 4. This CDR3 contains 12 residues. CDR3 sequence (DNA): TGCAGTGCTAGCGGGGGGGCCCCTGAGCAGTTCTTC. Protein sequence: CSASGGAPEQFF.

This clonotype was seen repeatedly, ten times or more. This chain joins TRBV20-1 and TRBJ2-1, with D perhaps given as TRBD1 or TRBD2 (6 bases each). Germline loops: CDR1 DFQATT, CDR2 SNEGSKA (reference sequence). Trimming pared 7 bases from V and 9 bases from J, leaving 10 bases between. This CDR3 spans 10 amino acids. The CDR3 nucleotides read TGCAGTGGGGGGGCCGGTGAGCAGTTCTTC. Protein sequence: CSGGAGEQFF.

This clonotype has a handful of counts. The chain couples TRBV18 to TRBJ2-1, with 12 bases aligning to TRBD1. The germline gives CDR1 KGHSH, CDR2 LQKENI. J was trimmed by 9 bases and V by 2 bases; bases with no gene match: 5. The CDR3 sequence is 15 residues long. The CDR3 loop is CASSPLGQGASEQFF. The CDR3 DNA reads TGTGCCAGCTCACCATTGGGACAGGGGGCTTCTGAGCAGTTCTTC.